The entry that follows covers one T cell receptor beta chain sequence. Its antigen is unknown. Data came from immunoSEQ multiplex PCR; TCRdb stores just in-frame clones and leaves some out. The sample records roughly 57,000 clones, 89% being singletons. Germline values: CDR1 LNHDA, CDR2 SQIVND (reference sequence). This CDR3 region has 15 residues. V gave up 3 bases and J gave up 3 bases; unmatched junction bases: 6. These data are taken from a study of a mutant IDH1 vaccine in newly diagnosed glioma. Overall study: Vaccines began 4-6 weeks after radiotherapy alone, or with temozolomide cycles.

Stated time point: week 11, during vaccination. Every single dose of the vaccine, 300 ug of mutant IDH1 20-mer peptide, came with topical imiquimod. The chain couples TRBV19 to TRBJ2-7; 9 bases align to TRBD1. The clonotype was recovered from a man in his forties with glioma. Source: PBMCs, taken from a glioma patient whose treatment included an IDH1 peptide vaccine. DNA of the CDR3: TGTGCCAGTAGTATTAGTACAGGGGGCTTCTACGAGCAGTACTTC. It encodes CASSISTGGFYEQYF. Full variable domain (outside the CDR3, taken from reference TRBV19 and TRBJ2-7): DGGITQSPKYLFRKEGQNVTLSCEQNLNHDAMYWYRQDPGQGLRLIYYSQIVNDFQKGDIAEGYSVSREKKESFPLTVTSAQKNPTAFYLCASSISTGGFYEQYFGPGTRLTVT.